This T cell receptor (beta chain) appears in the sequencing data of a study of T cells in women clearing cervical HPV infection. Study-level background: Only a few women had HLA typing results available. Overall study results and limits: Controls had more TRBV6-7 (0.16%) than cases (roughly 0.11%). Repertoire richness, not evenness, was significantly elevated in CIN3+ cases versus controls.

Points on this clone: The antigen remains undetermined. The read stops 3 residues short of the end of the CDR3; the missing end is completed from the germline J gene.

Cervical HPV DNA detected by MY09/MY11 PCR, typed by dot-blot. The CDR3 runs to 15 residues. Germline assignment: CDR1 MNHEY and CDR2 SMNVEV (reference sequence). The trim removed 6 bases at V and 1 base at J, leaving 4 bases unmatched. The data were produced by immunoSEQ multiplex PCR, yet TCRdb's version contains in-frame clones alone and is incomplete. This listing includes fewer than 35,000 clones. This clonotype was obtained from a woman aged 18 to 75 with a cervical HPV16 infection that either progressed to CIN3+ or cleared (not recorded which). Sequenced input: blood buffy coat. The rearrangement uses TRBV27 and TRBJ2-1; 9 bases line up with TRBD2. The CDR3 bases that were read are TGTGCCAGCAGCTTAGCGGGGGAGTCCTACAATGAG. It specifies CASSLAGESYNE. The complete CDR3 sequence is CASSLAGESYNEQFF.